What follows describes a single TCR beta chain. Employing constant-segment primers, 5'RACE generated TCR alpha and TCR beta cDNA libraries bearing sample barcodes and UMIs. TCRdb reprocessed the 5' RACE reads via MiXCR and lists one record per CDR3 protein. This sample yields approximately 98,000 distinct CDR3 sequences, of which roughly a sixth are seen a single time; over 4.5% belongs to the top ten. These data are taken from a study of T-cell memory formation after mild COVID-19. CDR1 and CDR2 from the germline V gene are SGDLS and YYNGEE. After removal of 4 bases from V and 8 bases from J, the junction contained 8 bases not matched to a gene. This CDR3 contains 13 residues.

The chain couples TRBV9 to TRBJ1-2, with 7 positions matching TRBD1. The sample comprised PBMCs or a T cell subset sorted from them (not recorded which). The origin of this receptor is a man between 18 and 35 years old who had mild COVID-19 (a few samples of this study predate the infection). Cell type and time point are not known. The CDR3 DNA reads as TGTGCCAGCAGCACCTCAGGGGGGTTAGGCTACACCTTC. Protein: CASSTSGGLGYTF.